This section outlines one T cell receptor beta chain sequence together with its context. The protocol was immunoSEQ multiplex PCR, while the TCRdb copy is restricted to in-frame clones and leaves out a portion. The table lists over 150,000 clones, roughly 92% of them singletons. The Seattle site enrolled patients during active infection and followed them longitudinally. The data derive from a study of blood T cell repertoires in COVID-19. V lost 0 bases and J lost 8; bases outside the gene matches: 8. The CDR3 has 15 residues. The germline V gene encodes CDR1 MNHEY and CDR2 SVGAGI. The chain combines TRBV6-5 with TRBJ1-2, with 8 bases identical to TRBD1. The TCR sequence derives from a man aged 25 to 40 with COVID-19, enrolled during active disease. Specimen: peripheral blood. CDR3 in amino acids: CASSYSIQGARGYTF. The CDR3 DNA sequence: TGTGCCAGCAGTTACTCGATTCAGGGGGCTAGAGGCTACACCTTC.